This T cell receptor (beta chain) was sequenced in a study of blood T cell repertoires in COVID-19. Study-wide background: COVID-19 samples from acute and convalescent phases originated in the United States, Italy and Spain.

Per the original data handling: How many nucleated cells were present was estimated from reference gene primer amplification. Measured with immunoSEQ multiplex PCR; TCRdb has only the in-frame clones, and not every one. Clone size and V and J calls were adopted from that table, with D and trimming inferred from the DNA. The sample has approximately 300,000 clones, approximately 85% seen once. This CDR3 spans 13 amino acids. The V and J ends lost 7 bases and 9 bases respectively, with 16 bases between them. CDR1 and CDR2 from the germline V gene are SNHLY and FYNNEI. Seattle enrolled patients during active infection and tracked them longitudinally. This clone was observed a single time.

Material: peripheral blood. The clonotype comes from a human donor with COVID-19, enrolled during active disease. The donor label of this sample is uncertain. The chain carries TRBV2 and TRBJ1-5; D is possibly TRBD1 (5 bases). For the CDR3, the DNA is TGTGCCAGCAACCCGCAATGGGGGGGGCCCCAGCATTTT. Protein product: CASNPQWGGPQHF. Filled out from reference TRBV2 and TRBJ1-5, the complete variable domain reads EPEVTQTPSHQVTQMGQEVILRCVPISNHLYFYWYRQILGQKVEFLVSFYNNEISEKSEIFDDQFSVERPDGSNFTLKIRSTKLEDSAMYFCASNPQWGGPQHFGDGTRLSIL.